The entry below gives a single T cell receptor (beta chain) sequence along with its context. Profiled with immunoSEQ multiplex PCR; TCRdb holds only in-frame clones, not every one. The sample shows 350,000 to 450,000 clones, more than 75% of them seen only once. Followed over time, Seattle patients had been enrolled while infection was active. The record originates from a study of blood T cell repertoires in COVID-19. CDR3 length: 17 residues. Germline V gives CDR1 SGHTA, CDR2 FQGTGA. V shed 0 bases and J shed 4 bases, with 18 bases lying between them. Sequencing was performed on peripheral blood. This receptor was taken from a woman aged 60 to 75 with COVID-19, enrolled during active disease. The chain has TRBV7-3 and TRBJ1-2, with a possible D match to TRBD1 (5 bases). The DNA for the CDR3 is TGTGCCAGCAGCTTAACGTCGAGACAGCCTTCGATCTATGGCTACACCTTC. Residues: CASSLTSRQPSIYGYTF.